These 5 T cell receptor beta chains were sequenced from one sample in a study of OX40 agonist ivuxolimab in advanced cancers. This table comes from immunoSEQ multiplex PCR, and its TCRdb copy is limited to in-frame clones, with some not included. The sample records 55,000 to 75,000 clones, around 90% being singletons. Sample: CD4+ or CD8+ T cells sorted from blood, taken in a trial of the OX40 agonist ivuxolimab. Receptors were obtained from an adult with an advanced solid tumor such as melanoma, head and neck, liver or kidney cancer.

The V gene is TRBV21-1, the J gene TRBJ1-5. TRBV21-1 constitutes a pseudogene. The CDR3 has 15 amino acids. The CDR3 DNA reads as TGTGCCAGCAGCAAAGTGGGGTGGCCCAATCAGCCCCAGCATTTT. Amino acid sequence: CASSKVGWPNQPQHF.

This clone was counted only a few times. J is TRBJ1-5 and V is TRBV19, with D possibly being TRBD1 (5 bases). Germline CDR1 and CDR2: LNHDA and SQIVND (reference sequence). V was trimmed by 3 bases and J by 7 bases, leaving 10 bases between them. This CDR3 spans 13 amino acids. CDR3 coding DNA: TGTGCCAGTAGTATGGGGGGAGGCCAGCCCCAGCATTTT. This codes for CASSMGGGQPQHF.

This rearrangement joins TRBV7-9 to TRBJ2-1, with 10 bases identical to TRBD1. Germline trimming cut 7 bases from V and 9 bases from J; bases unmatched to any gene: 9. Germline loops: CDR1 SEHNR, CDR2 FQNEAQ (reference sequence). The CDR3 totals 14 residues. The CDR3 here is CASIPGTGDREQFF. DNA of the CDR3: TGTGCCAGCATTCCCGGGACAGGGGATCGTGAGCAGTTCTTC.

In its sample, this clone was seen once. V gene TRBV2 combines with J gene TRBJ2-1, with 8 bases lining up with TRBD1. Per the germline V gene, CDR1 is SNHLY and CDR2 is FYNNEI. Unmatched junction bases numbered 5, after V lost 4 bases and J lost 6 bases. The CDR3 is 14 amino acids. The DNA of the CDR3 is TGTGCCAGCAGTGTCCAGGGGGCGAGCAATGAGCAGTTCTTC. Translated, it gives CASSVQGASNEQFF.

This clone was seen more than once but under ten times. This chain connects TRBV29-1 to TRBJ1-2; a possible D gene is TRBD1 (6 bases). The V gene lost 7 bases and the J gene lost 6 bases, with 12 bases spanning the gap. The CDR3 runs to 11 residues. The germline V gene encodes CDR1 SQVTM and CDR2 ANQGSEA. CDR3 bases: TGCAGCGCCGCGAGGGGGGATGGCTACACCTTC. It is translated as CSAARGDGYTF.